The following is a TCR beta chain sequence with its context. The antigen remains undetermined. After constant-region reverse-primer amplification, full-length variable regions underwent semi-nested PCR with Nested Universal Primer A. TCRdb recomputed calls from the 5' RACE reads with MiXCR, one row per CDR3 protein. The repertoire holds around 5,700 distinct CDR3 sequences, around 36% seen once, with about 5% in the top ten. The CDR3 extends over 15 amino acids. Trimming took off 6 bases at V and 5 bases at J, with 17 bases between the two ends. CDR1 and CDR2 (germline): PRHDT, FYEKMQ (reference sequence). Study-level results: The TCR gene usage of tumor memory CD4+ T cells clustered together with blood and lymph node memory CD4+ cells and with lymph node naive CD4+ cells.

This TCR was recovered from a female donor with breast cancer. The sequencing input was naive CD4+ T cells sorted from a lymph node. The subset here: naive CD4+ T cells, CD4+CD45RA+CD25-. This chain uses TRBV13 with TRBJ2-1; the D call may be TRBD1 or TRBD2 (6 bases each). CDR3 loop: CASRPVGGTHNEQFF. CDR3 DNA: TGTGCCAGCAGACCCGTGGGGGGCACCCACAATGAGCAGTTCTTC. Full variable domain (missing parts from reference TRBV13 and TRBJ2-1): AAGVIQSPRHLIKEKRETATLKCYPIPRHDTVYWYQQGPGQDPQFLISFYEKMQSDKGSIPDRFSAQQFSDYHSELNMSSLELGDSALYFCASRPVGGTHNEQFFGPGTRLTVL.